This T cell receptor beta chain came from a study of cytomegalovirus exposure and HLA in healthy donors. Use of 60 Vbeta and 13 Jbeta primers characterized the PCR. The repertoire was sequenced with immunoSEQ multiplex PCR; TCRdb's copy has only in-frame clones and lacks some. The sample holds approximately 260,000 clones, 84% seen once. The study, taken as a whole, reports: Overall, around 160 TCR beta chains were annotated as cytomegalovirus-associated. In an earlier analysis, in some 540 donors, most V segments appeared productive either ~87% or ~30% of the time. Sequencing had likely introduced a cluster of highly shared sequence variants as an artifact. Sequences of the TCR beta chain were said to predict the HLA-A and HLA-B alleles of most subjects accurately.

On this clone: As yet, its antigen is unknown.

V dropped 7 bases and J dropped 9 bases, with 18 bases sitting between them. The CDR3 runs 13 residues. Germline V gene data show CDR1 as SGHNT and CDR2 as YENEEA. The chain carries TRBV11-3 and TRBJ2-5; tentative D call: TRBD1 (5 bases). This clonotype was sampled from a woman in her 40s in good health and CMV-seropositive. Material for sequencing was PBMCs. CDR3 in DNA: TGTGCCAGCACCCGTGCCCCCCTAGGGGCCCAGTACTTC. Translating gives CASTRAPLGAQYF.